Sequencing of this T cell receptor beta chain was carried out in a study of CD8 T cells in ankylosing spondylitis. General observations from the study: It was reported that disease-linked clones were significantly enriched in matched ankylosing spondylitis synovial fluid. Some of these motif variants have turned up before, in reports on reactive arthritis synovial fluid and blood.

TCRdb called the 5' RACE reads again in MiXCR, with one record for every CDR3 protein. This table has about 88,000 distinct CDR3 sequences, around 26% appearing once. With regard to this clonotype: Its antigen is undetermined.

This receptor was taken from a male donor with ankylosing spondylitis or in good health (not recorded which). Sequencing was done on a sample of blood, either unsorted or a sorted T cell fraction (not recorded which).

This CDR3 reads CASSLAGLAGGNSYNEQFF. The CDR3 DNA reads as TGTGCCAGCAGCTTAGCGGGACTAGCGGGAGGAAATTCCTACAATGAGCAGTTCTTC. The genes are TRBV7-2 and TRBJ2-1; 15 bases fit TRBD2. The V gene's germline CDR1 is SGHTA and CDR2 FQGNSA. The CDR3 sequence is 19 residues long. V lost 0 bases and J lost 1; bases outside the gene matches: 4.